This T cell receptor beta chain was profiled in a study of early T cells in non-severe SARS-CoV-2 infection. The CDR3 sequence is 15 residues long. Germline V CDR1 and CDR2: MNHEY, SVGEGT. V lost 5 bases, J lost 2 bases, and 3 bases stayed unmatched. To note about this clonotype: Its specificity is not known.

TCRdb ran MiXCR on the 5' RACE reads and lists one entry per CDR3 protein. The repertoire holds 64,000 or so distinct CDR3 sequences, with around 12% as singletons. Study observations and caveats: There was a bias toward anti-spike CD8 responses in VDJdb matching, which missed private and CD4 specificities.

The rearrangement uses TRBV6-2 or TRBV6-3 and TRBJ2-1; TRBD2 matches at 10 bases. Sample: whole blood, taken at baseline. This clonotype was obtained from an adult who was a healthcare worker with PCR-confirmed SARS-CoV-2 infection or an uninfected control (not recorded which). CDR3 sequence: CASSPGLAAYNEQFF. The CDR3 DNA is TGTGCCAGCAGTCCTGGACTAGCGGCCTACAATGAGCAGTTCTTC.